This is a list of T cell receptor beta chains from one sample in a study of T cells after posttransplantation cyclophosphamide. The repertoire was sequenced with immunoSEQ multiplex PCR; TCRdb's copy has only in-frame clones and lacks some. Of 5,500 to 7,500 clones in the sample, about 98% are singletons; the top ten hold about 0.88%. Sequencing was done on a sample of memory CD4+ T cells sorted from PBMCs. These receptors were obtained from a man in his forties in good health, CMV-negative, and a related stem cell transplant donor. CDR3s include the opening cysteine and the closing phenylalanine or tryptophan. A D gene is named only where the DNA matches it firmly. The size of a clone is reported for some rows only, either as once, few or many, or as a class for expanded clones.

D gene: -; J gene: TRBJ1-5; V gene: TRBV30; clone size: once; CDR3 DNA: TGTGCCTGGAAGGTCAGGGGCTATCAGCCCCAGCATTTT; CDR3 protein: CAWKVRGYQPQHF
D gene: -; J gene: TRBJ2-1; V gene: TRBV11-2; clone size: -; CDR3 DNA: TGTGCCAGCAGCTCGCTTGGGGCGGGATACTACAATGAGCAGTTCTTC; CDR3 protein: CASSSLGAGYYNEQFF
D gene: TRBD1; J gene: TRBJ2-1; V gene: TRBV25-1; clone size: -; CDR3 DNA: TGTGCCAGCAGTGAACTCTTGGGACAGGGGGGCAATGAGCAGTTCTTC; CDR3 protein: CASSELLGQGGNEQFF
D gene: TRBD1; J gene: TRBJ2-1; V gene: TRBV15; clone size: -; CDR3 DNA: TGTGCCACCACCGGTCAGACAGGGAGCTCCTACAATGAGCAGTTCTTC; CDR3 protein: CATTGQTGSSYNEQFF
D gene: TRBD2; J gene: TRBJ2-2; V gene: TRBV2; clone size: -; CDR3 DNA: TGTGCCAGCAGGCCGGGACTAACGAACACCGGGGAGCTGTTTTTT; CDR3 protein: CASRPGLTNTGELFF
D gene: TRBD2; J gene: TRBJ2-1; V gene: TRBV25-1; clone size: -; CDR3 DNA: TGTGCCAGCAGTGACCCTAGCGGGGGTTACAATGAGCAGTTCTTC; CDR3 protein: CASSDPSGGYNEQFF
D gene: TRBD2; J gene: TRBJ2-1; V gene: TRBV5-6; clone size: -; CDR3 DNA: TGTGCCAGCAGCTTGCTTACGGTGATAAGCGGGATGTCCGATGAGCAGTTCTTC; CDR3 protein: CASSLLTVISGMSDEQFF
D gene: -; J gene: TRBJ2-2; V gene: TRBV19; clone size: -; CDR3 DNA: TGTGCCAGTAATCTGAACACCGGGGAGCTGTTTTTT; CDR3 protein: CASNLNTGELFF
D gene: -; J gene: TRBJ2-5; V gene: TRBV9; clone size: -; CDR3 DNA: TGTGCCAGCAGCAATTCACACAAGGAGACCCAGTACTTC; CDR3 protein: CASSNSHKETQYF
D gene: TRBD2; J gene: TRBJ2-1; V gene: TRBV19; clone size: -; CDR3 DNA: TGTGCCAGTAGTATCGGTGGGAGGGCTTTTACTGAGCAGTTCTTC; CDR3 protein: CASSIGGRAFTEQFF
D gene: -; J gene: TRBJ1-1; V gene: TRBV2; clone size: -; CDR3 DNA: TGTGCCAGCAGTTATGGCCCTGGTGGGAACACTGAAGCTTTCTTT; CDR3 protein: CASSYGPGGNTEAFF
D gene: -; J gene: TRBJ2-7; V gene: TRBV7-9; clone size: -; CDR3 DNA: TGTGCCAGCAGCTCTCAGGGGTACGAGCAGTACTTC; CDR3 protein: CASSSQGYEQYF
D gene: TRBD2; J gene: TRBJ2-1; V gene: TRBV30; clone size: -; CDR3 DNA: TGTGCCGCTCCGGGACTAGCAATCAATGAGCAGTTCTTC; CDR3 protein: CAAPGLAINEQFF
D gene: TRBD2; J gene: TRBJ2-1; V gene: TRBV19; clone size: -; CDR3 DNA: TGTGCCAGTAGTATATCAGCGGGAGTAGGGGGTGAGCAGTTCTTC; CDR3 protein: CASSISAGVGGEQFF
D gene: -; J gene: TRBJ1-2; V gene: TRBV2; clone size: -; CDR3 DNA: TGTGCCAGTTCAGGGGAGAGGCAATATGGCCACACCTTC; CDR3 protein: CASSGERQYGHTF
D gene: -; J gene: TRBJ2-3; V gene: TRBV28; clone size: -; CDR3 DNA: TGTGCCAGCAGTCCTGGGACACAGTATCGGAATACGCAGTATTTT; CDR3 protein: CASSPGTQYRNTQYF
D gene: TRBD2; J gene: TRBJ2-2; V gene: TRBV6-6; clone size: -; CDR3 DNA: TGTGCCAGCAGACCAAGCGGGAGTAGTGGCACCGGGGAGCTGTTTTTT; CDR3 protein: CASRPSGSSGTGELFF
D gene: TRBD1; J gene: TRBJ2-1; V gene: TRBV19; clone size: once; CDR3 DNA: TGTGCCAGTAGTGGAACAGGGGGGCCCAATGAGCAGTTCTTC; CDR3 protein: CASSGTGGPNEQFF
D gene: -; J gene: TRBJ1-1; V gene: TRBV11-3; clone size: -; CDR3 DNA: TGTGCCAGCAGCAGAGAGAGAGTTGCCACTGAAGCTTTCTTT; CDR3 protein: CASSRERVATEAFF
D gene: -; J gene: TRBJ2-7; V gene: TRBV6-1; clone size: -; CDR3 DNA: TGTGCCAGCAGTGAGGCTCTGCCGGGGAGCTCCTACGAGCAGTACTTC; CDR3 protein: CASSEALPGSSYEQYF
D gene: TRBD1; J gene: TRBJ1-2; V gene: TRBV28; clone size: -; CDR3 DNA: TGTGCCAGCAATTCTTGGGACAGGTTTAACTATGGCTACACCTTC; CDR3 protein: CASNSWDRFNYGYTF
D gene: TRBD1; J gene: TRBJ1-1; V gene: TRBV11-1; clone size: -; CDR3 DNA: TGTGCCAGCCGACCCCGGACAGGGGGCGCTTCTTTCTTT; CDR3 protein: CASRPRTGGASFF
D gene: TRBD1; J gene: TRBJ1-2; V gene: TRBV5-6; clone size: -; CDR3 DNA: TGTGCCAGCAGCATACCGGGACAGGGACATGGCTACACCTTC; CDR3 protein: CASSIPGQGHGYTF
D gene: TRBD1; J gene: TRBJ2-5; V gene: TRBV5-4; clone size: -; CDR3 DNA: TGTGCCAGCAGCCGGACAGGGGAAGGAGAGACCCAGTACTTC; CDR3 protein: CASSRTGEGETQYF
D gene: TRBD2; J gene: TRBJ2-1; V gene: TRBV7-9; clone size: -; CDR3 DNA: TGTGCCAGCAGCTCGGGACTAGCGATTAATGAGCAGTTCTTC; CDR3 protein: CASSSGLAINEQFF
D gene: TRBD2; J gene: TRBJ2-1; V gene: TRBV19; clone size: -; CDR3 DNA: TGTGCCACTCCGGGGGGGCGAGAGCAGTTCTTC; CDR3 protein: CATPGGREQFF
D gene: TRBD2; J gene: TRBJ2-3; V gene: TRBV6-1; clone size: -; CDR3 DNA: TGTGCCAGCACTGCCCTAGCGGGAGGGACAGATACGCAGTATTTT; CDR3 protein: CASTALAGGTDTQYF
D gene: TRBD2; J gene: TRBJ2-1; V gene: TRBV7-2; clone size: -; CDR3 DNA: TGTGCCAGCAGTTTAAGCCGGCCCGCGGGGGAGCAGCTCTTC; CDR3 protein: CASSLSRPAGEQLF
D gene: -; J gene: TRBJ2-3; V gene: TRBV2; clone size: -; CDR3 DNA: TGTGCCAGCAGTGGTATGGGGACTAGCACAGATACGCAGTATTTT; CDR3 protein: CASSGMGTSTDTQYF
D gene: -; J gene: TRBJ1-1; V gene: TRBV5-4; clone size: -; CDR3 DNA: TGTGCCAGCAGCTTGGTGGGCACTCTCGGAACTGAAGCTTTCTTT; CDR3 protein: CASSLVGTLGTEAFF
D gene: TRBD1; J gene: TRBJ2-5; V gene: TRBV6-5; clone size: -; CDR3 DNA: TGTGCCAGCAGCCAGGACAGGGAAGAGACCCAGTACTTC; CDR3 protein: CASSQDREETQYF
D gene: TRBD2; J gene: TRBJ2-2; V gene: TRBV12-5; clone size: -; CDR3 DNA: TGTGCTAGTGGCTTTAGCCAGGGAGCGGGGACCCGGGAGCTGTTTTTT; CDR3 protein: CASGFSQGAGTRELFF
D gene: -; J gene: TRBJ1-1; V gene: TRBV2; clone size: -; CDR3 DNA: TGTGCCAGCAGTGAAGCGCTGGCAAAACCTGAAGCTTTCTTT; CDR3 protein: CASSEALAKPEAFF
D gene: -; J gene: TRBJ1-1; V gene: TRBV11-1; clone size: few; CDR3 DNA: TGTGCCACCGAGGGCTATGGTGGGACTGAAGCTTTCTTT; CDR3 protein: CATEGYGGTEAFF
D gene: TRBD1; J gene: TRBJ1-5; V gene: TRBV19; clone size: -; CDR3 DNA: TGTGCCAGTAGCCTCCCTCCCGTGGGGACAGGGGAATTTCGAGGAGGCAATCAGCCCCAGCATTTT; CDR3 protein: CASSLPPVGTGEFRGGNQPQHF
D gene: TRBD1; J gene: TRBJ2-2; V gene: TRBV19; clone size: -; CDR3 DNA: TGTGCCAGTAGTGTCAGGACAGGGGAGACCGGGGAGCTGTTTTTT; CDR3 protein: CASSVRTGETGELFF
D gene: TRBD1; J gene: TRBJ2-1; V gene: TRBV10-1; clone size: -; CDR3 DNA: TGCGCCAGCAGTTCGGACAGGGTATATGGTGAGCAGTTCTTC; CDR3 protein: CASSSDRVYGEQFF
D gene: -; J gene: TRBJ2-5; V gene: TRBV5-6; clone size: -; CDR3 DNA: TGTGCCAGCAGCTCGGCAGGGTCTGGGGAGACCCAGTACTTC; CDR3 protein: CASSSAGSGETQYF
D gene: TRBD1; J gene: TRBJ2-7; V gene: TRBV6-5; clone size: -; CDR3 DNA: TGTGCCAGCAGTTACAAGGGACAGGGTGGCGGCGAGCAGTACTTC; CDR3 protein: CASSYKGQGGGEQYF
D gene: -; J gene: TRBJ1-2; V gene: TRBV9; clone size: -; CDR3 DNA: TGTGCCAGCAGCCAGAGGGAGACGGGAAACTATGGCTACACCTTC; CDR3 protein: CASSQRETGNYGYTF
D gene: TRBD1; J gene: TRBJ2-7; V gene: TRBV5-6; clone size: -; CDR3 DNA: TGTGCCAGCGGAACGGGACAGGGTATCTACGAGCAGTACTTC; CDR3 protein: CASGTGQGIYEQYF
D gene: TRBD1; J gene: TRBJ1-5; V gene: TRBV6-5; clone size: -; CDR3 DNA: TGTGCCAGCAGTTCCCCCAGGGGGACTCAGCCCCAGCATTTT; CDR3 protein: CASSSPRGTQPQHF
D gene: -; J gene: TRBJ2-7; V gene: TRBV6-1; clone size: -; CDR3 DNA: TGTGCCAGCAGTATACGGGATTCCTACGAGCAGTACTTC; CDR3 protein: CASSIRDSYEQYF
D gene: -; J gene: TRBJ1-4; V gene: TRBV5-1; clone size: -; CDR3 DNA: TGCGCCAGCAGCTTCAGACAGGCCCAAAATGAAAAACTGTTTTTT; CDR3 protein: CASSFRQAQNEKLFF
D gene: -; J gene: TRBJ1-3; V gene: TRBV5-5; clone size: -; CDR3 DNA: TGTGCCAGCAGCTCGACGTCCGGGACACTTGGAAACACCATATATTTT; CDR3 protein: CASSSTSGTLGNTIYF
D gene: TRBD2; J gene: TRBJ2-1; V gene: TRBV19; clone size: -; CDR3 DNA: TGTGCCAGTAGTTTCACTAGCGGGCTTACCTACAATGAGCAGTTCTTC; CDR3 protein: CASSFTSGLTYNEQFF
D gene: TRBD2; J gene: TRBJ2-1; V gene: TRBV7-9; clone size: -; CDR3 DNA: TGTGCCAGCAGCTTAGCGTTGCTAGCGGAGGTTGGAAATGAGCAGTTCTTC; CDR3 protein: CASSLALLAEVGNEQFF
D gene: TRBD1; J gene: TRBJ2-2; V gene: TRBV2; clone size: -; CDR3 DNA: TGTGCCAGCACCCCGGGACAGGGAACCGGGGAGCTGTTTTTT; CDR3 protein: CASTPGQGTGELFF
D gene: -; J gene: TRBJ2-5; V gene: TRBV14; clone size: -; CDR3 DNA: TGTGCCAGCAGCCTTGGAGGGGCCATATCAGAGACCCAGTACTTC; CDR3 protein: CASSLGGAISETQYF
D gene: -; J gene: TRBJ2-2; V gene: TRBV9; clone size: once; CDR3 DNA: TGTGCCAGCAGCCTCACCCGGGGGGCAGCCGGGGAGCTGTTTTTT; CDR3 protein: CASSLTRGAAGELFF
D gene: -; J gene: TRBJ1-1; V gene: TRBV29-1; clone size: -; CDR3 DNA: TGCAGCGTTGCAAGTCAGGCGAACACTGAAGCTTTCTTT; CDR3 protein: CSVASQANTEAFF
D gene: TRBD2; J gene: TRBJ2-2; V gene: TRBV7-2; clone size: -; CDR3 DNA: TGTGCCAGCAGCTCCGCTAGCGGGAGCGGTGGGGAGCTGTTTTTT; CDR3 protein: CASSSASGSGGELFF
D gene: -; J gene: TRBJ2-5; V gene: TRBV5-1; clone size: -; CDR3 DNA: TGCGCCAGCAGCTTGAGTATCGGGGGAAAGACCCAGTACTTC; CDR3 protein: CASSLSIGGKTQYF
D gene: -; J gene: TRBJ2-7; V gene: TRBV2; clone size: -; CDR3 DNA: TGTGCCAGCAGTGAAGGATATCAGTGGGCCGCAGCATCCTACGAGCAGTACTTC; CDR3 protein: CASSEGYQWAAASYEQYF
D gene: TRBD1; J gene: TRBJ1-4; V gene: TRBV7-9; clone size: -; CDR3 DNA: TGTGCCAGCAGCTACCGGGACAGTAATGAAAAACTGTTTTTT; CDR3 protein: CASSYRDSNEKLFF
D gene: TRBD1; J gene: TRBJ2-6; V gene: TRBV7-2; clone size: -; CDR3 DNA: TGTGCCAGCAGCTTAGGTCTGCAGGGGGCTACTGGGGCCAACGTCCTGACTTTC; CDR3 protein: CASSLGLQGATGANVLTF
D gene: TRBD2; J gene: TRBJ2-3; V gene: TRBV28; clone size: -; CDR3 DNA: TGTGCCAGCCGCCGGGGGGTCTCGGCTCTGGCAGGCACAGATACGCAGTATTTT; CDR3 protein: CASRRGVSALAGTDTQYF
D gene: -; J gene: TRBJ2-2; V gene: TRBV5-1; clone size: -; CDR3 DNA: TGCGCCAGCAGCTTGGAGGAGGCAGACACCGGGGAGCTGTTTTTT; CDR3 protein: CASSLEEADTGELFF
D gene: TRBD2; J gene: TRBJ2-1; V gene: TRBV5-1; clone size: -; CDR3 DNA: TGCGCCAGCAGCATGACTAGCGGGAAGAGCTCCTACAATGAGCAGTTCTTC; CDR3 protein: CASSMTSGKSSYNEQFF